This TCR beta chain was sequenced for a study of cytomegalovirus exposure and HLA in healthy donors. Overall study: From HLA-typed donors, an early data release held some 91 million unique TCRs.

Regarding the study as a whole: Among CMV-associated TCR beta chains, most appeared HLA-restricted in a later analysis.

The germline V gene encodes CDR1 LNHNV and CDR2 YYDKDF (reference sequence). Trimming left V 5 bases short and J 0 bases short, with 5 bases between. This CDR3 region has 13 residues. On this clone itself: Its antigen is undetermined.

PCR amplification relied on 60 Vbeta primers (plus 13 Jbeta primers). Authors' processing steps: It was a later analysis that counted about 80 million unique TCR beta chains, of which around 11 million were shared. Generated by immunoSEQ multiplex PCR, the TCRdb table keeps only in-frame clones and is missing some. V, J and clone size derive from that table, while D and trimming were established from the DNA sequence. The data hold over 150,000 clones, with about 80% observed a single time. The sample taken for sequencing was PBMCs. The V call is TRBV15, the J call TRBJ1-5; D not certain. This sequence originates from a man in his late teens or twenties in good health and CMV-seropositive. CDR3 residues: CATSQDSNQPQHF. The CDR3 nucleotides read TGTGCCACCAGCCAGGATAGCAATCAGCCCCAGCATTTT.